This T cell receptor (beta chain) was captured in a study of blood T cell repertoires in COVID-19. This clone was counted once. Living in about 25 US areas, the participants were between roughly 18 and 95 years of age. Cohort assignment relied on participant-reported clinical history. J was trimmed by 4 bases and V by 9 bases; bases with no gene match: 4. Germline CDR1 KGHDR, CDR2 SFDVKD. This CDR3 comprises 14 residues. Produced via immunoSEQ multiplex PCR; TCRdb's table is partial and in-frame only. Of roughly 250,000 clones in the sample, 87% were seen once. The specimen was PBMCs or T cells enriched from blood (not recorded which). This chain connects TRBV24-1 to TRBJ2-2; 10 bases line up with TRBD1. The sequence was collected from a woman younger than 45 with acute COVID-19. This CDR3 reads CATSRTGGTGELFF. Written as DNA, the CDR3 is TGTGCCACCTCCCGGACAGGGGGCACCGGGGAGCTGTTTTTT.